Listed here are 9 T cell receptor beta chains from one sample, sequenced in a study of blood T cell repertoires in COVID-19. Some clones are missing from TCRdb's copy, which holds only in-frame ones; the method was immunoSEQ multiplex PCR. The sample yields tens of thousands of clones, roughly 79% seen once. Material: peripheral blood. These receptors all come from a man at least 80 years old with acute or convalescent COVID-19.

This clone came up once. The chain joins TRBV7-6 to TRBJ1-1; the D gene is possibly TRBD1 (5 bases). Germline V gene lookup returns CDR1 SGHVS and CDR2 FNYEAQ. The CDR3 contains 18 residues. The ends were cut back, 5 bases at V and 1 base at J, with 23 bases in the middle. CDR3 sequence reads: CASSPRGAGGDWNTEAFF. The CDR3 DNA follows: TGTGCCAGCAGCCCACGTGGGGCAGGTGGTGATTGGAACACTGAAGCTTTCTTT.

This sequence joins TRBV6-2 or TRBV6-3 and TRBJ2-2, with D possibly matching TRBD2 (6 bases). Germline V gene data show CDR1 as MNHEY and CDR2 as SVGEGT. V was cut by 0 bases and J by 7 bases, with 12 bases left in between. This CDR3 spans 15 amino acids. CDR3 DNA sequence: TGTGCCAGCAGTTACTCGGGACTGTCCCTCGGGGAGCTGTTTTTT. Encoded protein: CASSYSGLSLGELFF.

The sample holds one count of this clone. The rearrangement joins TRBV2 to TRBJ2-2; TRBD2 agrees at 7 bases. CDR1 is SNHLY, CDR2 FYNNEI, per germline. The ends lost 1 base at V and 7 bases at J; junction bases unmatched: 6. This CDR3 spans 15 amino acids. The CDR3 nucleotides read TGTGCCAGCAGTGAAGGCGGGAGTTGGGGCGGGGAGCTGTTTTTT. Its translation: CASSEGGSWGGELFF.

V and J are TRBV7-9 and TRBJ1-2, with D unresolved. Deletions cut 1 base from V and 5 bases from J, with 8 bases between. The CDR3 is 13 amino acids. The germline V gene encodes CDR1 SEHNR and CDR2 FQNEAQ (reference sequence). In nucleotides, the CDR3 is TGTGCCAGCAGCTTAGTTCCCCAATATGGCTACACCTTC. Amino acids: CASSLVPQYGYTF.

V usage is TRBV7-2 and J usage is TRBJ2-2, with TRBD2 as a possible D gene (6 bases). Trimming removed 2 bases from V and 10 bases from J, with 17 bases in between. Germline V gene data show CDR1 as SGHTA and CDR2 as FQGNSA. CDR3 size: 15 residues. This chain's CDR3 is CASSLPALGLTELFF. CDR3 in DNA: TGTGCCAGCAGCTTACCCGCCCTTGGACTAACGGAGCTGTTTTTT.

The V gene is TRBV29-1, the J gene TRBJ2-3, with 8 bases aligning to TRBD1. The CDR3 is 13 residues long. The V gene's germline CDR1 is SQVTM and CDR2 ANQGSEA. Unmatched junction bases numbered 2, after V lost 3 bases and J lost 3 bases. The CDR3 region is CSVERTGTDTQYF. The CDR3 region has the DNA TGCAGCGTTGAGAGGACAGGGACAGATACGCAGTATTTT.

This sequence joins TRBV7-9 and TRBJ2-2; 10 nucleotides line up with TRBD1. This CDR3 has 16 amino acids. Germline V gene data show CDR1 as SEHNR and CDR2 as FQNEAQ (reference sequence). The V segment lost 4 bases and the J segment 4 bases; nucleotides outside the gene matches: 6. This chain's CDR3 is CASSSDRGSLTGELFF. The CDR3 DNA reads as TGTGCCAGCAGCTCGGACAGGGGGAGCCTCACCGGGGAGCTGTTTTTT.

V usage is TRBV5-4 and J usage is TRBJ1-2, with 12 bases that match TRBD1. Germline assignment: CDR1 SGHNT and CDR2 YYREEE (reference sequence). The V segment lost 3 bases and the J segment 7 bases; nucleotides outside the gene matches: 7. The CDR3 length is 15 residues. This CDR3 is CASSWPGQGALGYTF. Here the CDR3 DNA reads TGTGCCAGCAGCTGGCCGGGACAGGGGGCTCTTGGCTACACCTTC.

V is TRBV4-1 and J is TRBJ1-5, with TRBD1 as a possible D gene (6 bases). The V gene's germline CDR1 is MGHRA and CDR2 YSYEKL. The CDR3 has 17 residues. V was clipped by 4 bases and J by 3 bases, with 19 bases between them. For the CDR3, the DNA is TGCGCCAGCAGCCCCCAAGAGGCGCGGACAGTCAATCAGCCCCAGCATTTT. Amino acid sequence: CASSPQEARTVNQPQHF.